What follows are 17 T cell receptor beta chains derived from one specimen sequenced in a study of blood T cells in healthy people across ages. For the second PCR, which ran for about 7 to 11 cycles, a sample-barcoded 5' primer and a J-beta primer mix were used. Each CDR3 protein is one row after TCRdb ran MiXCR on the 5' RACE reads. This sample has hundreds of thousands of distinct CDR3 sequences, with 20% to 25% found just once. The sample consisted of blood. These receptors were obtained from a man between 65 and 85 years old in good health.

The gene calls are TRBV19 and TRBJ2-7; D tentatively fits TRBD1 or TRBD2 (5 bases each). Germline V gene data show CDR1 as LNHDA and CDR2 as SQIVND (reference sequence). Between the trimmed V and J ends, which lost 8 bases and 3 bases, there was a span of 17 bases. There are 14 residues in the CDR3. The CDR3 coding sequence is TGTGCCAGTGAGGGACGGAAGAAAAACTACGAGCAGTACGTC. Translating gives CASEGRKKNYEQYV.

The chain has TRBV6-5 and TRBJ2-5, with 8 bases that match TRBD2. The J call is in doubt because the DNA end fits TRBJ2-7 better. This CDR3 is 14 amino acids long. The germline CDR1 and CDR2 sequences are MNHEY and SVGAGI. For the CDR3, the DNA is TGTGCCAGCAGAATAGCGGGGCCGACCTACGAGCAGTACTTC. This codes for CASRIAGPTYEQYF.

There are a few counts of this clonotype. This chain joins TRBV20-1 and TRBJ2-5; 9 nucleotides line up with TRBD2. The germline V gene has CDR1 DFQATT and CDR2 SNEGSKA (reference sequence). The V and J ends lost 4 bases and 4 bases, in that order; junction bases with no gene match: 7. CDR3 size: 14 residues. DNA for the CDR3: TGCAGTGCTAAACAGCGGGGGGCCGGAGAGACCCAGTACTTC. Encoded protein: CSAKQRGAGETQYF.

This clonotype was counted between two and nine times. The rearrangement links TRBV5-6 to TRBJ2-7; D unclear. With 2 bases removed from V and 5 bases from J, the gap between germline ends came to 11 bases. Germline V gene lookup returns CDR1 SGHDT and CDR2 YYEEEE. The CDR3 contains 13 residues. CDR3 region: CASSLGPTDEQYV. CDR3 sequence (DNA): TGTGCCAGCAGCTTAGGACCTACCGACGAGCAGTACGTC.

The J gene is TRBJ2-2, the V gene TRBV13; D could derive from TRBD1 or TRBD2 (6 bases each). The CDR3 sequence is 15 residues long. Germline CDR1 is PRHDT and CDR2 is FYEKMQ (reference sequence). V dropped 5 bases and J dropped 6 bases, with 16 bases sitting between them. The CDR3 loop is CASSPLGGPSGELFF. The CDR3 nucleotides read TGTGCCAGCAGCCCTTTAGGGGGGCCGTCCGGGGAGCTGTTTTTT.

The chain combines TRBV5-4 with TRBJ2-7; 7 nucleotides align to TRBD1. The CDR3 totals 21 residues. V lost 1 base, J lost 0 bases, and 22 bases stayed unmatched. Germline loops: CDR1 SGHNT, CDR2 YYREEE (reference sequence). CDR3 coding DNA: TGTGCCAGCAGCTTGAAGCTAGTCGGCAGGGGGAGTCTCATTAGCTCCTACGAGCAGTACTTC. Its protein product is CASSLKLVGRGSLISSYEQYF.

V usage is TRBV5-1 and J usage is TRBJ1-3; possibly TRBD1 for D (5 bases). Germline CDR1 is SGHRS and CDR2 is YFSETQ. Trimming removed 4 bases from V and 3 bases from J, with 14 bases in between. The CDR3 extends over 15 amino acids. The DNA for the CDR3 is TGCGCCAGCAGCCTGATTCAGGGTGATGGAAACACCATATATTTT. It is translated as CASSLIQGDGNTIYF. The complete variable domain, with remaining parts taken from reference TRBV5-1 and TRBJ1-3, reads KAGVTQTPRYLIKTRGQQVTLSCSPISGHRSVSWYQQTPGQGLQFLFEYFSETQRNKGNFPGRFSGRQFSNSRSEMNVSTLELGDSALYLCASSLIQGDGNTIYFGEGSWLTVV.

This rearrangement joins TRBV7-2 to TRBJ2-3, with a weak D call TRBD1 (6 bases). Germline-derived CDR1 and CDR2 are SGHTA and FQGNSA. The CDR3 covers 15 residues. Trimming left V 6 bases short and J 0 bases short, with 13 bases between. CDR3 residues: CASRPRQASTDTQYF. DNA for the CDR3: TGTGCCAGCAGGCCCAGACAGGCAAGCACAGATACGCAGTATTTT.

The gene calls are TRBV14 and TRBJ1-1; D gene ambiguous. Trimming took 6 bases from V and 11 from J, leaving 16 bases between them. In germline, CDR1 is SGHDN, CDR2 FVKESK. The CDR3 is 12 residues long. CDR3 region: CASSLGALNAFF. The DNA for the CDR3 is TGTGCCAGCAGTTTGGGCGCCCTTAATGCTTTCTTT.

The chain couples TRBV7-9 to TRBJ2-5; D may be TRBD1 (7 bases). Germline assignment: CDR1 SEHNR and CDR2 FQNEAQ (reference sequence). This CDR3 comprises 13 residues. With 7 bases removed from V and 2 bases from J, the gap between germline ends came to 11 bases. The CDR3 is CASMRDRQETQYF. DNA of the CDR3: TGTGCCAGCATGCGGGACAGACAAGAGACCCAGTACTTC.

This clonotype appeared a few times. In nucleotides, the CDR3 is TGCAGCTCACAGGGGGCGGGGGTGAACACTGAAGCTTTCTTT. This encodes CSSQGAGVNTEAFF. The chain is built from TRBV29-1 and TRBJ1-1; 9 nucleotides align to TRBD1. The CDR3 covers 14 residues. The germline V gene encodes CDR1 SQVTM and CDR2 ANQGSEA. V gave up 8 bases and J gave up 0 bases; unmatched junction bases: 7.

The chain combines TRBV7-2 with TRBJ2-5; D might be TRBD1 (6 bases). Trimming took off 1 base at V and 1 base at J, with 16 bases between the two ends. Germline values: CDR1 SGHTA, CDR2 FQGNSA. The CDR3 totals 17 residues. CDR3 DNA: TGTGCCAGCAGCTTAGGATCCCCCAGGACAGTCCAAGAGACCCAGTACTTC. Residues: CASSLGSPRTVQETQYF.

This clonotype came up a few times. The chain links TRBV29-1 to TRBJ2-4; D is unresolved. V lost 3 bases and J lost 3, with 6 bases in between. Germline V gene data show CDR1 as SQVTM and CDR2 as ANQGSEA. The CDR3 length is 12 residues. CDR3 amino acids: CSVEMVKNIQYF. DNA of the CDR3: TGCAGCGTTGAGATGGTCAAAAACATTCAGTACTTC.

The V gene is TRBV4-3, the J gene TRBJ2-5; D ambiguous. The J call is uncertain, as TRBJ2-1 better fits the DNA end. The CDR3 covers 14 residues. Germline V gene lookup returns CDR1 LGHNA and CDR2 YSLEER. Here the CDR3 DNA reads TGCGCCAGCAGCCAAGAAGTATTTGTCAATGAGCAGTTCTTC. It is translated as CASSQEVFVNEQFF.

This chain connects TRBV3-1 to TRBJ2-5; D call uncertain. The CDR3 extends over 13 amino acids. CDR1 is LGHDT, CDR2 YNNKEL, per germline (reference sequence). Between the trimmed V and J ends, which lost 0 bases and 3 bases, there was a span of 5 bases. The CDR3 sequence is CASSQDPKETQYF. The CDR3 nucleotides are TGTGCCAGCAGCCAAGATCCGAAAGAGACCCAGTACTTC.

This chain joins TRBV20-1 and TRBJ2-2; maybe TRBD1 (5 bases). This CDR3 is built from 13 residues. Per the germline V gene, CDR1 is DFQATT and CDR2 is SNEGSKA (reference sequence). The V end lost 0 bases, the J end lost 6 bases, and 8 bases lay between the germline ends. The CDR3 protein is CSARDRASGELFF. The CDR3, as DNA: TGCAGTGCTAGAGACAGGGCGTCCGGGGAGCTGTTTTTT.

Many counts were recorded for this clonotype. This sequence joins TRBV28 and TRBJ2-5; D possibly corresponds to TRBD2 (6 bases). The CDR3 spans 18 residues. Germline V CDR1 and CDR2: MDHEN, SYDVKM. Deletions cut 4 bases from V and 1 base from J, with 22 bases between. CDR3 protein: CASSSYGDLGTPQETQYF. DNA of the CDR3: TGTGCCAGCAGTTCTTATGGAGATCTTGGGACTCCCCAAGAGACCCAGTACTTC.